These 9 T cell receptor beta chains were all obtained from the same sample, sequenced in a study of identical twins. TCRdb fed the 5' RACE reads into MiXCR, producing one record per CDR3 protein. The sample gives 1,800,000 or so distinct CDR3 sequences, roughly 35% of which show up once; 0.25% to 0.3% is in the top ten. The specimen was cord blood. These TCRs come from a newborn girl in good health.

Many counts were recorded for this clonotype. CDR3 in amino acids: CAISGSSGGETQYF. The CDR3 DNA reads TGTGCCATCAGTGGGTCCTCCGGGGGAGAGACCCAGTACTTC. The chain employs TRBV10-3 and TRBJ2-5; the D gene is possibly TRBD2 (6 bases). CDR1 ENHRY and CDR2 SYGVKD come from the germline V gene. CDR3 length: 14 amino acids. Trimming removed 4 bases from V and 4 bases from J, with 13 bases in between.

This clonotype showed up just a few times. V gene TRBV5-1 combines with J gene TRBJ2-3; D not resolved. CDR1 SGHRS and CDR2 YFSETQ come from the germline V gene. The CDR3 extends over 15 amino acids. V shed 0 bases and J shed 2 bases, with 10 bases lying between them. The CDR3 region is CASSLVIAFTDTQYF. The CDR3 region has the DNA TGCGCCAGCAGCTTGGTGATAGCCTTCACAGATACGCAGTATTTT.

This clonotype was observed once. The chain links TRBV5-1 to TRBJ2-3; tentatively, D is TRBD2 (6 bases). The V gene's germline CDR1 is SGHRS and CDR2 YFSETQ. CDR3 length: 16 amino acids. Trimming shortened V by 5 bases and J by 2 bases, and 18 bases separated the two germline ends. In DNA, the CDR3 is TGCGCCAGCAGTCCCCCGGGACTTAGTTTCACAGATACGCAGTATTTT. Protein sequence: CASSPPGLSFTDTQYF.

This rearrangement joins TRBV3-1 to TRBJ2-7; D not resolved. CDR1 is LGHDT, CDR2 YNNKEL, per germline (reference sequence). There are 17 residues in the CDR3. The germline V and J ends were trimmed by 1 base and 2 bases, with 18 bases remaining between them. The CDR3 loop is CASSQVPDGRPPYEQYF. The CDR3 DNA sequence: TGTGCCAGCAGCCAAGTCCCGGACGGCAGGCCCCCCTACGAGCAGTACTTC.

The chain has TRBV7-8 and TRBJ2-1, with 9 bases fitting TRBD2. V gave up 3 bases and J gave up 6 bases; unmatched junction bases: 6. This CDR3 region has 15 residues. CDR1 and CDR2 (germline): SGHVS, FQNEAQ. CDR3 sequence: CASSLTSGPLNEQFF. The CDR3 DNA sequence: TGTGCCAGCAGCTTGACTAGCGGCCCTCTCAATGAGCAGTTCTTC.

Many counts were recorded for this clonotype. The chain employs TRBV25-1 and TRBJ1-2, with 10 bases aligning to TRBD1. CDR3 length: 12 amino acids. The trim removed 10 bases at V and 5 bases at J, leaving 4 bases unmatched. CDR1 is MGHDK and CDR2 is SYGVNS in the germline V gene. The CDR3 nucleotides read TGTGCCATCCCGGGACAGGGGTATGGCTACACCTTC. This gives the protein CAIPGQGYGYTF.

A single count supports this clonotype. This sequence joins TRBV3-1 and TRBJ1-4, with 7 nucleotides matching TRBD1. From germline, CDR1 is LGHDT and CDR2 YNNKEL (reference sequence). The junction had 2 bases not matched to a gene; V was cut back by 1 base and J by 0 bases. The CDR3 loop spans 16 amino acids. CDR3 sequence (DNA): TGTGCCAGCAGCCAAGCCGACAGGGCAACTAATGAAAAACTGTTTTTT. Amino acids: CASSQADRATNEKLFF.

Here the CDR3 DNA reads TGCAGCGGGAGGGACAGGAGCTCCTACAATGAGCAGTTCTTC. This codes for CSGRDRSSYNEQFF. The chain uses TRBV29-1 and TRBJ2-1; 8 bases fit TRBD1. The V and J ends lost 7 bases and 0 bases, in that order; junction bases with no gene match: 5. The CDR3 runs 14 residues. Germline CDR1 reads SQVTM; CDR2 reads ANQGSEA.

The rearrangement links TRBV20-1 to TRBJ2-1, with 9 bases identical to TRBD1. Germline values: CDR1 DFQATT, CDR2 SNEGSKA (reference sequence). The CDR3 has 15 residues. With V trimmed by 5 bases and J by 0 bases, 5 bases remained unmatched. CDR3 loop: CSASTTGGSYNEQFF. CDR3 coding DNA: TGCAGTGCTTCTACGACAGGGGGCTCCTACAATGAGCAGTTCTTC.